Each of the 5 T cell receptor beta chains below was sequenced from the same sample in a study of cytomegalovirus exposure and HLA in healthy donors. It was with 60 Vbeta and 13 Jbeta primers that the PCR ran. Measured with immunoSEQ multiplex PCR; TCRdb has only the in-frame clones, and not every one. The sample records roughly 100,000 clones, over 80% being singletons. Material: PBMCs. These receptors all come from a man aged 18 to 29 in good health and CMV-seronegative.

This chain links TRBV5-4 with TRBJ2-7, with 9 bases fitting TRBD1. The CDR3 extends over 16 amino acids. With 2 bases clipped from V and 0 bases from J, the junction kept 6 bases outside the gene matches. Looked up from germline, CDR1 is SGHNT and CDR2 is YYREEE (reference sequence). The CDR3 region has the DNA TGTGCCAGCAGCTTTACAGGGGGCCCTAACTCCTACGAGCAGTACTTC. This translates into CASSFTGGPNSYEQYF.

The CDR3 DNA sequence: TGTGCCAGCAGCGCACTCGGGACACCGGACACTGAAGCTTTCTTT. Residues: CASSALGTPDTEAFF. The rearrangement joins TRBV11-2 to TRBJ1-1; D is possibly TRBD1 (6 bases). This CDR3 comprises 15 residues. Trimming left V 5 bases short and J 3 bases short, with 16 bases between. In germline, CDR1 is SGHAT, CDR2 FQNNGV.

Details on this clone: One end of the junction fails to match germline, which may point to a read error. The V call is TRBV6-4, the J call TRBJ2-4; D perhaps matches TRBD1 (6 bases). Germline lookup yields CDR1 MRHNA and CDR2 SNTAGT. The CDR3 contains 15 residues. DNA for the CDR3: TGTGCCAGCAGTGAATCCAGGGGAGCCAGAAACATTCAGTACTTC. Its protein is CASSESRGARNIQYF.

This chain connects TRBV16 to TRBJ2-7; 10 bases line up with TRBD1. The V segment lost 6 bases and the J segment 5 bases; nucleotides outside the gene matches: 4. The V gene's germline CDR1 is KGHSY and CDR2 FQNENV. This CDR3 is 13 amino acids long. For the CDR3, the DNA is TGTGCCAGCAGGGGACAGGGGATCGACGAGCAGTACTTC. This sequence encodes CASRGQGIDEQYF.

The V call is TRBV6-1, the J call TRBJ2-7; the D gene is possibly TRBD2 (6 bases). Germline-derived CDR1 and CDR2 are MNHNS and SASEGT. V lost 10 bases, J lost 0 bases, and 19 bases lay in between. This CDR3 is built from 15 residues. The CDR3 nucleotides are TGTGCCACCAAAAACCGCGGGACTCCCTCCTACGAGCAGTACTTC. Its protein is CATKNRGTPSYEQYF.